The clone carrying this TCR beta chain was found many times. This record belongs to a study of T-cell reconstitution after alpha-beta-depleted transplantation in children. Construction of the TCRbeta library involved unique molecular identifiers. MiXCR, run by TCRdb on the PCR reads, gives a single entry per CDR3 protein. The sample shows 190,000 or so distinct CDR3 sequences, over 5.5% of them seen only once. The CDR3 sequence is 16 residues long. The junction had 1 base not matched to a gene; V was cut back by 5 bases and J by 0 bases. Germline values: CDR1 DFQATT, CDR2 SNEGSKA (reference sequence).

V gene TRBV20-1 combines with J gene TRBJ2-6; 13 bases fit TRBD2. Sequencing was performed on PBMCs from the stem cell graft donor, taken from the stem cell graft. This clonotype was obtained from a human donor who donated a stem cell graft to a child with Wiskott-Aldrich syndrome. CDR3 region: CSAWTSGSSGANVLTF. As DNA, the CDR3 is TGCAGTGCTTGGACTAGCGGGAGCTCTGGGGCCAACGTCCTGACTTTC.